This TCR beta chain comes out of a study of cytomegalovirus exposure and HLA in healthy donors. 13 Jbeta primers and 60 Vbeta primers were used for the PCR. The repertoire was sequenced with immunoSEQ multiplex PCR; TCRdb's copy has only in-frame clones and lacks some. The table has about 240,000 clones, approximately 82% seen once. The germline V gene has CDR1 MGHRA and CDR2 YSYEKL. Between the trimmed V and J ends, which lost 4 bases and 0 bases, there was a span of 16 bases. This CDR3 comprises 17 residues. V is TRBV4-1 and J is TRBJ2-1, with D possibly TRBD2 on 6 matching bases. This sequence was found in a woman aged 55-70 years in good health and CMV-seropositive. Sequencing input: PBMCs. The CDR3 reads CASSLRGGGSSYNEQFF. The CDR3 DNA reads as TGCGCCAGCAGCCTCCGAGGTGGAGGGAGCTCCTACAATGAGCAGTTCTTC.